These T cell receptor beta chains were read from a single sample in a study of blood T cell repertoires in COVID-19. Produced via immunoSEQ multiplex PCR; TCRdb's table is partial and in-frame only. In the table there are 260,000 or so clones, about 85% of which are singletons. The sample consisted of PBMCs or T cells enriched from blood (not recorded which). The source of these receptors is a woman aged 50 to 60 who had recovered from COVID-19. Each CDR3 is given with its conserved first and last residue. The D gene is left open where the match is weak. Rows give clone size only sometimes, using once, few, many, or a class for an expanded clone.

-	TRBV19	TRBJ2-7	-	CASTPGGTSSYEQYF	TGTGCCAGTACCCCGGGGGGCACTAGCTCCTACGAGCAGTACTTC
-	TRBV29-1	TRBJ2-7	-	CSVELEWEQYF	TGCAGCGTTGAATTAGAATGGGAGCAGTACTTC
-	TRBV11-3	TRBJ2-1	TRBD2	CASSKRLASINEQFF	TGTGCCAGCAGCAAAAGACTAGCCAGTATCAATGAGCAGTTCTTC
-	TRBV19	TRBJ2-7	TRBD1	CASSAQQGSSYEQYF	TGTGCCAGTAGTGCCCAACAGGGGTCAAGCTACGAGCAGTACTTC
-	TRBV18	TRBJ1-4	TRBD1	CASSPATGGGKLFF	TGTGCCAGCTCACCAGCGACAGGGGGCGGAAAACTGTTTTTT
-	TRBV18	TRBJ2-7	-	CASSTWAQPVAEQYF	TGTGCCAGCTCAACATGGGCACAGCCCGTCGCCGAGCAGTACTTC
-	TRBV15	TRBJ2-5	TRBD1	CATSEDRGIGTQYF	TGTGCCACCAGCGAAGACAGGGGTATAGGGACCCAGTACTTC
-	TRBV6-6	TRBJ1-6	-	CASSYSQGVGNSPLHF	TGTGCCAGCAGTTACTCCCAGGGTGTGGGTAATTCACCCCTCCACTTT
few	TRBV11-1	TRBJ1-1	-	CASSYEAMNTEAFF	TGTGCCAGCAGCTACGAAGCCATGAACACTGAAGCTTTCTTT
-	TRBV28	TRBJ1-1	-	CASSPMVRRPFF	TGTGCCAGCAGTCCCATGGTCAGGAGGCCTTTCTTT
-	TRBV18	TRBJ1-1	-	CASSPRAGRNTEAFF	TGTGCCAGCTCCCCGAGGGCCGGGAGGAACACTGAAGCTTTCTTT
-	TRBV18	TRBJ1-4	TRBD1	CASSPNRGSTNEKLFF	TGTGCCAGCTCACCAAACAGGGGCTCAACTAATGAAAAACTGTTTTTT
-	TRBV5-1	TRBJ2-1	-	CASSLLRNEQFF	TGCGCCAGCAGCTTGCTCCGGAATGAGCAGTTCTTC
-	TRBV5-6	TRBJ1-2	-	CASSLGPGGGYTF	TGTGCCAGCAGCTTAGGCCCGGGAGGCGGCTACACCTTC
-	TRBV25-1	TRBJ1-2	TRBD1	CASSDGAGGRYGYTF	TGTGCCAGCAGTGACGGGGCAGGGGGCCGCTATGGCTACACCTTC
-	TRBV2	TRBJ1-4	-	CASSEGLTGEKLFF	TGTGCCAGCAGTGAAGGCCTAACTGGTGAAAAACTGTTTTTT
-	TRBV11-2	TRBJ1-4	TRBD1	CASSFQGAANEKLFF	TGTGCCAGCAGCTTCCAGGGGGCGGCTAATGAAAAACTGTTTTTT
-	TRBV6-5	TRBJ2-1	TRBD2	CASSYQREDNEQFF	TGTGCCAGCAGTTACCAGCGGGAGGATAATGAGCAGTTCTTC
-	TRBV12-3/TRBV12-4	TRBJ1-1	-	CASTLQGTREAFF	TGTGCCAGCACCCTACAAGGGACACGGGAAGCTTTCTTT
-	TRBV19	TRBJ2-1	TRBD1	CASTAVGGGTGNEQFF	TGTGCCAGTACCGCAGTGGGGGGAGGGACAGGGAATGAGCAGTTCTTC
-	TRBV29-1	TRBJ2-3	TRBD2	CSVVPSGRDTDTQYF	TGCAGCGTTGTCCCTAGCGGGAGGGACACAGATACGCAGTATTTT
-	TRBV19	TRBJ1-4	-	CASSTHGGANEKLFF	TGTGCCAGTAGTACCCACGGGGGGGCTAATGAAAAACTGTTTTTT
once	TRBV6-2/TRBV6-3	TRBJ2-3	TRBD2	CASSLAGGTGNTQYF	TGTGCCAGCAGTTTAGCGGGGGGTACCGGAAATACGCAGTATTTT
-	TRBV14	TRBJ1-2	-	CASSQITGKGYTF	TGTGCCAGCAGCCAGATAACAGGGAAGGGCTACACCTTC
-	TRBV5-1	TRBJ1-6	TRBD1	CASSLQGAGDSPLHF	TGCGCCAGCAGCTTACAGGGGGCTGGAGATTCACCCCTCCACTTT
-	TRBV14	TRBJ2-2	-	CASSQDRGGRGSTGELFF	TGTGCCAGCAGCCAAGATCGCGGGGGAAGGGGGTCCACCGGGGAGCTGTTTTTT
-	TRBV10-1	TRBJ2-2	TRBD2	CASSDSGRPNTGELFF	TGCGCCAGCAGTGATAGCGGGAGGCCAAACACCGGGGAGCTGTTTTTT
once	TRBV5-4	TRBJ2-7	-	CASSSENRLGYEQYF	TGTGCCAGCAGCTCGGAGAATCGCCTCGGCTACGAGCAGTACTTC
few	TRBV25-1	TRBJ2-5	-	CASSERRRTQETQYF	TGTGCCAGCAGTGAAAGGAGGCGGACGCAAGAGACCCAGTACTTC
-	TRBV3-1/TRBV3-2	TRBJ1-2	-	CASSQRDHGYTF	TGTGCCAGCAGCCAGAGAGATCATGGCTACACCTTC
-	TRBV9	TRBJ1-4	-	CASSHRWGPSSPATNEKLFF	TGTGCCAGCAGCCATAGGTGGGGGCCTTCTTCCCCGGCAACTAATGAAAAACTGTTTTTT
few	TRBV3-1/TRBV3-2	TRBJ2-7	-	CASSQGSPGYEQYF	TGTGCCAGCAGCCAAGGGTCCCCAGGGTACGAGCAGTACTTC
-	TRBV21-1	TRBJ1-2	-	CASSKVVRSGYTF	TGTGCCAGCAGCAAAGTCGTTCGGAGTGGCTACACCTTC
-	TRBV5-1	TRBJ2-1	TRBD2	CASSPPGLAGGYNEQFF	TGCGCCAGCAGCCCGCCGGGACTAGCGGGAGGATACAATGAGCAGTTCTTC
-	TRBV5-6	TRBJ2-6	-	CASSLGLVSHSGANVLTF	TGTGCCAGCAGCTTGGGGCTAGTCAGCCACTCTGGGGCCAACGTCCTGACTTTC
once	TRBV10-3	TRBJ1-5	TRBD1	CATSDRGNQPQHF	TGTGCCACCAGTGACAGGGGCAATCAGCCCCAGCATTTT
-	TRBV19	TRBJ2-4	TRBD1	CASSIQGVDIQYF	TGTGCCAGTAGTATACAGGGGGTAGACATTCAGTACTTC